The 32 T cell receptor beta chains given below trace back to one sample, sequenced in a study of siplizumab effects on memory and regulatory T cells. Only in-frame clones appear in the TCRdb table, and some are missing; sequencing was by immunoSEQ multiplex PCR. The top ten clones hold roughly 15% of a sample with fewer than 60,000 clones, about 93% of them seen once. The material sequenced was CD8+ T cells sorted from blood. Every receptor here comes from a human donor in good health.

The V call is TRBV7-3, the J call TRBJ2-7; D remains unclear. The CDR3 length is 14 residues. V shed 5 bases and J shed 2 bases, with 13 bases lying between them. Germline V gives CDR1 SGHTA, CDR2 FQGTGA. The CDR3 region is CASSPPDAPYEQYF. The CDR3 DNA reads TGTGCCAGCAGCCCACCGGACGCTCCCTACGAGCAGTACTTC.

The chain joins TRBV29-1 to TRBJ2-1; D could derive from TRBD1 or TRBD2 (5 bases each). The germline gives CDR1 SQVTM, CDR2 ANQGSEA. The CDR3 contains 12 residues. V gave up 3 bases and J gave up 12 bases, with 15 bases separating them. The CDR3 bases are TGCAGCGTTGATTTAGGGGAGTTATGGCAGTTCTTC. It yields the protein CSVDLGELWQFF.

The chain combines TRBV11-2 with TRBJ2-7; D is undetermined. Trimming shortened V by 1 base and J by 2 bases, and 12 bases separated the two germline ends. The CDR3 runs to 15 residues. Germline-derived CDR1 and CDR2 are SGHAT and FQNNGV. The CDR3 sequence is CASSLGPDHTYEQYF. The CDR3 region has the DNA TGTGCCAGCAGCTTAGGCCCGGACCATACCTACGAGCAGTACTTC.

The chain has TRBV4-1 and TRBJ1-2, with D perhaps matching TRBD1 (5 bases). V lost 0 bases, J lost 2 bases, and 16 bases lay in between. CDR3 size: 17 residues. Germline-derived CDR1 and CDR2 are MGHRA and YSYEKL. The CDR3 DNA follows: TGCGCCAGCAGCCAAGACAGGGAGCCCCTGGGGAACTATGGCTACACCTTC. Amino acid sequence: CASSQDREPLGNYGYTF.

CDR3 loop: CASSKETGMDTGELFF. CDR3 bases: TGTGCCAGCAGCAAAGAAACGGGTATGGACACCGGGGAGCTGTTTTTT. This rearrangement joins TRBV21-1 to TRBJ2-2; the D segment call TRBD2 is taken from the table without a DNA check. TRBV21-1 is recorded as a pseudogene. The CDR3 is made up of 16 amino acids.

The chain links TRBV18 to TRBJ2-5; 11 bases fit TRBD2. CDR3 length: 19 amino acids. V was pared by 1 base and J by 5 bases, with 15 bases of the junction left unmatched. From germline, CDR1 is KGHSH and CDR2 LQKENI. The CDR3 protein is CASSPLYPDSGRARETQYF. The CDR3 DNA follows: TGTGCCAGCTCACCACTATATCCGGATAGCGGGAGGGCCAGGGAGACCCAGTACTTC.

J is TRBJ2-7 and V is TRBV29-1; 11 bases are a match to TRBD2. Germline V gene lookup returns CDR1 SQVTM and CDR2 ANQGSEA. The CDR3 spans 17 residues. Unmatched junction bases numbered 15, after V lost 1 base and J lost 7 bases. CDR3 sequence reads: CSVEAMVPTSGNLEQYF. The CDR3 nucleotides read TGCAGCGTTGAAGCCATGGTCCCGACTAGCGGGAACCTGGAGCAGTACTTC.

The V call is TRBV4-1, the J call TRBJ2-7, with D possibly called TRBD1 or TRBD2 (5 bases each). Trimming pared 4 bases from V and 2 bases from J, leaving 15 bases between. CDR3 length: 15 residues. Germline CDR1 and CDR2: MGHRA and YSYEKL. The CDR3 DNA is TGCGCCAGCAGCCCCAGCTGGGGGAAGACCTACGAGCAGTACTTC. Its translation: CASSPSWGKTYEQYF.

The V and J genes are TRBV9 and TRBJ2-7, with 7 nucleotides matching TRBD1. CDR1 is SGDLS, CDR2 YYNGEE, per germline. The CDR3 contains 14 residues. V was pared by 0 bases and J by 2 bases, with 2 bases of the junction left unmatched. The CDR3 region is CASSVGGQTYEQYF. CDR3 in DNA: TGTGCCAGCAGCGTAGGGGGACAGACCTACGAGCAGTACTTC.

The rearrangement uses TRBV27 and TRBJ1-5; D is uncertain. The CDR3 consists of 13 residues. The germline V gene encodes CDR1 MNHEY and CDR2 SMNVEV (reference sequence). V lost 6 bases and J lost 3, with 9 bases in between. The CDR3: CASSRSANQPQHF. CDR3 nucleotides: TGTGCCAGCAGCCGCAGCGCCAATCAGCCCCAGCATTTT.

The V gene is TRBV27, the J gene TRBJ2-7; 8 nucleotides match TRBD2. The CDR3 extends over 15 amino acids. Germline values: CDR1 MNHEY, CDR2 SMNVEV (reference sequence). Losses at the gene ends were 5 bases for V and 2 bases for J; bases not matched to a gene: 8. CDR3 residues: CASSLHSGNTYEQYF. Here the CDR3 DNA reads TGTGCCAGCAGTCTCCATAGCGGGAATACCTACGAGCAGTACTTC.

The chain carries TRBV5-6 and TRBJ2-3; 14 bases are shared with TRBD2. V shed 5 bases, J shed 1 base, and the junction held 9 bases outside the gene matches. This CDR3 has 18 amino acids. Germline-derived CDR1 and CDR2 are SGHDT and YYEEEE. CDR3 amino acids: CASSPGLAGASGTDTQYF. CDR3 sequence (DNA): TGTGCCAGCAGTCCGGGACTAGCGGGAGCCTCTGGCACAGATACGCAGTATTTT.

The chain has TRBV10-3 and TRBJ2-7; a possible D gene is TRBD2 (5 bases). The CDR3 loop spans 20 amino acids. The V gene lost 0 bases and the J gene lost 0 bases, with 24 bases spanning the gap. The germline V gene has CDR1 ENHRY and CDR2 SYGVKD. The CDR3 loop is CAISESDVELARPSSYEQYF. The CDR3 DNA reads TGTGCCATCAGTGAGTCGGACGTTGAGCTAGCCCGACCGAGCTCCTACGAGCAGTACTTC.

V gene TRBV6-4 combines with J gene TRBJ2-5; 9 bases fit TRBD2. The CDR3 consists of 20 residues. After removal of 0 bases from V and 3 bases from J, the junction contained 17 bases not matched to a gene. CDR1 MRHNA and CDR2 SNTAGT come from the germline V gene. The CDR3 reads CASSDSYERVTSGRKETQYF. The CDR3 DNA follows: TGTGCCAGCAGTGACTCCTACGAGCGTGTGACTAGCGGAAGAAAAGAGACCCAGTACTTC.

The rearrangement uses TRBV9 and TRBJ2-5; 9 nucleotides line up with TRBD2. This CDR3 is 15 amino acids long. V was pared by 0 bases and J by 6 bases, with 6 bases of the junction left unmatched. The germline gives CDR1 SGDLS, CDR2 YYNGEE. Here the CDR3 reads CASSVEAGGSKTQYF. In DNA, the CDR3 is TGTGCCAGCAGCGTAGAAGCGGGGGGTTCAAAGACCCAGTACTTC.

This chain links TRBV27 with TRBJ1-1; D uncertain. CDR1 and CDR2 from the germline V gene are MNHEY and SMNVEV (reference sequence). V gave up 2 bases and J gave up 6 bases, with 4 bases separating them. The CDR3 covers 11 residues. Here the CDR3 DNA reads TGTGCCAGCAGTTTAGGGGCTGAAGCTTTCTTT. Translation gives CASSLGAEAFF.

V usage is TRBV11-2 and J usage is TRBJ2-3; TRBD2 agrees at 12 bases. The CDR3 spans 17 residues. The V and J ends lost 4 bases and 6 bases, in that order; junction bases with no gene match: 11. Germline values: CDR1 SGHAT, CDR2 FQNNGV. DNA for the CDR3: TGTGCCAGCAGCTCCACAAGACTAGCGGGAGATCGGGATACGCAGTATTTT. It translates to CASSSTRLAGDRDTQYF.

V usage is TRBV11-2 and J usage is TRBJ2-1; possible D gene TRBD2, 5 bases. This CDR3 has 15 residues. CDR1 and CDR2 (germline): SGHAT, FQNNGV. Between the trimmed V and J ends, which lost 5 bases and 1 base, there was a span of 12 bases. CDR3 region: CASSDFGVSYNEQFF. In nucleotides, the CDR3 is TGTGCCAGCAGCGACTTCGGGGTTTCCTACAATGAGCAGTTCTTC.

The chain recombines TRBV27 with TRBJ2-7; 7 nucleotides align to TRBD1. J gave up 5 bases and V 5 bases, and 3 bases lay outside the gene matches. Germline V gene lookup returns CDR1 MNHEY and CDR2 SMNVEV (reference sequence). The CDR3 loop spans 12 amino acids. The CDR3: CASSHRGHEQYF. The DNA for the CDR3 is TGTGCCAGCAGTCACAGGGGCCACGAGCAGTACTTC.

The rearrangement joins TRBV2 to TRBJ2-1, with 10 bases identical to TRBD2. The CDR3 length is 15 residues. J gave up 1 base and V 11 bases, and 8 bases lay outside the gene matches. Germline CDR1 SNHLY, CDR2 FYNNEI. This CDR3 reads CAPRGLAASYNEQFF. The CDR3 nucleotides read TGTGCCCCCAGAGGACTAGCGGCATCCTACAATGAGCAGTTCTTC.

V is TRBV28 and J is TRBJ2-2, with a weak D call TRBD1 (5 bases). V shed 6 bases and J shed 0 bases, with 8 bases lying between them. Germline V lookup: CDR1 MDHEN, CDR2 SYDVKM. The CDR3 has 14 amino acids. DNA of the CDR3: TGTGCCAGCAGAGACAGATCGAACACCGGGGAGCTGTTTTTT. It specifies CASRDRSNTGELFF.

The gene calls are TRBV28 and TRBJ2-3; 11 bases match TRBD2. The J segment lost 5 bases and the V segment lost 2 bases, leaving 3 bases of the junction unmatched. CDR3 length equals 15 residues. CDR1 is MDHEN, CDR2 SYDVKM, per germline. CDR3 nucleotides: TGTGCCAGCAGTTTAGGACTAGCGGGTGGAGATACGCAGTATTTT. Translation: CASSLGLAGGDTQYF.

The chain has TRBV2 and TRBJ2-7; TRBD1 aligns across 8 bases. V trimming: 5 bases; J trimming: 3 bases; junction bases outside the gene matches: 3. The CDR3 is 13 amino acids. In germline, CDR1 is SNHLY, CDR2 FYNNEI. CDR3 DNA sequence: TGTGCCAGCAGTCTCGGACAGGGCTACGAGCAGTACTTC. This encodes CASSLGQGYEQYF.

The chain couples TRBV7-8 to TRBJ2-3, with D maybe TRBD2 (5 bases). The length of the CDR3 is 17 residues. Trimming removed 1 base at V and 2 bases at J, with 16 bases between. Germline V lookup: CDR1 SGHVS, CDR2 FQNEAQ. CDR3 sequence reads: CASSLGTAYQHTDTQYF. Here the CDR3 DNA reads TGTGCCAGCAGCTTAGGGACTGCCTATCAGCACACAGATACGCAGTATTTT.

The count of this clone is one. This sample includes further DNA sequences coding for the same CDR3. The chain recombines TRBV11-2 with TRBJ2-1; 9 nucleotides line up with TRBD2. The CDR3 is 15 amino acids. V dropped 8 bases and J dropped 3; count of bases not matched to a gene: 8. Germline CDR1 is SGHAT and CDR2 is FQNNGV. DNA for the CDR3: TGTGCCAGCTCCGAGCGGGAGGACATCTACAATGAGCAGTTCTTC. Protein sequence: CASSEREDIYNEQFF.

This chain connects TRBV7-9 to TRBJ2-2; unclear D gene. Looked up from germline, CDR1 is SEHNR and CDR2 is FQNEAQ (reference sequence). Trimming pared 5 bases from V and 6 bases from J, leaving 10 bases between. The CDR3 is made up of 13 amino acids. The CDR3 protein is CASSSSGSGELFF. The DNA for the CDR3 is TGTGCCAGCAGCAGCAGTGGCTCCGGGGAGCTGTTTTTT. The variable domain in full, completed from reference TRBV7-9 and TRBJ2-2, reads DTGVSQNPRHKITKRGQNVTFRCDPISEHNRLYWYRQTLGQGPEFLTYFQNEAQLEKSRLLSDRFSAERPKGSFSTLEIQRTEQGDSAMYLCASSSSGSGELFFGEGSRLTVL.

The V call is TRBV4-1, the J call TRBJ2-2; 10 positions match TRBD2. CDR1 is MGHRA, CDR2 YSYEKL, per germline. This CDR3 contains 17 residues. With 1 base clipped from V and 3 bases from J, the junction kept 5 bases outside the gene matches. The CDR3 DNA follows: TGCGCCAGCAGCCAAGTCCCAGCGGGAGGGTACACCGGGGAGCTGTTTTTT. It codes for CASSQVPAGGYTGELFF.

The J gene is TRBJ2-7, the V gene TRBV2, with 9 bases fitting TRBD1. The CDR3 is 14 residues long. With 5 bases clipped from V and 3 bases from J, the junction kept 5 bases outside the gene matches. The germline V gene has CDR1 SNHLY and CDR2 FYNNEI. The CDR3 loop reads CASSTMGQGYEQYF. In DNA form, the CDR3 reads TGTGCCAGCAGTACCATGGGACAGGGCTACGAGCAGTACTTC.

This chain uses TRBV11-2 with TRBJ2-7; D is uncertain. V was clipped by 4 bases and J by 3 bases, with 22 bases between them. The germline V gene encodes CDR1 SGHAT and CDR2 FQNNGV. CDR3 size: 17 residues. The CDR3 sequence: CASSSRPKINWVYEQYF. CDR3 DNA sequence: TGTGCCAGCAGCTCCCGCCCAAAGATAAATTGGGTCTACGAGCAGTACTTC.

The genes are TRBV15 and TRBJ2-1; perhaps TRBD2 as D (6 bases). V dropped 0 bases and J dropped 4 bases, with 16 bases sitting between them. The CDR3 covers 17 residues. Germline assignment: CDR1 LNHNV and CDR2 YYDKDF (reference sequence). The DNA for the CDR3 is TGTGCCACCAGCAGAGAGCCCCCGCGGGGCCCTTACAATGAGCAGTTCTTC. Translation gives CATSREPPRGPYNEQFF.

This chain uses TRBV27 with TRBJ2-7, with a tentative D call TRBD2 (6 bases). The CDR3 covers 14 residues. Trimming left V 7 bases short and J 4 bases short, with 17 bases between. The germline gives CDR1 MNHEY, CDR2 SMNVEV (reference sequence). The CDR3 DNA follows: TGTGCCAGCACCCCCGGGACTGGGTCTTACGAGCAGTACTTC. Translating gives CASTPGTGSYEQYF.

The chain employs TRBV9 and TRBJ2-1, with 9 nucleotides matching TRBD1. This CDR3 contains 13 residues. V shed 5 bases and J 4 bases; nucleotides not matched to a gene: 1. Germline V CDR1 and CDR2: SGDLS, YYNGEE. The DNA of the CDR3 is TGTGCCAGCAGAGGGACAGGGTACAATGAGCAGTTCTTC. Protein product: CASRGTGYNEQFF.